The 3 T cell receptor beta chains in this list originate from one sample, sequenced in a study of blood T cells in healthy people across ages. Using a J-beta primer mix together with a sample-barcoded 5' primer, a second PCR was run for roughly 7 to 12 cycles. TCRdb processed the 5' RACE reads anew with MiXCR; each CDR3 protein has one entry. Altogether 600,000 or so distinct CDR3 sequences are present, about 28% being singletons, with the ten largest covering around a sixth. The source material was blood. Receptors were obtained from a woman at least 80 years old in good health.

This clonotype was counted many times. This chain connects TRBV9 to TRBJ2-1; 7 bases line up with TRBD1. V shed 2 bases, J shed 2 bases, and the junction held 4 bases outside the gene matches. The germline V gene encodes CDR1 SGDLS and CDR2 YYNGEE. This CDR3 contains 15 residues. In nucleotides, the CDR3 is TGTGCCAGCAGCGTTAGCCAGGGGGCCTACAATGAGCAGTTCTTC. This codes for CASSVSQGAYNEQFF.

The rearrangement joins TRBV20-1 to TRBJ1-1; D unclear. Between the trimmed V and J ends, which lost 0 bases and 1 base, there was a span of 15 bases. Germline-derived CDR1 and CDR2 are DFQATT and SNEGSKA (reference sequence). The length of the CDR3 is 16 residues. CDR3 DNA: TGCAGTGCTAGAGATAACCGGGGTAGAGGGAACACTGAAGCTTTCTTT. This translates into CSARDNRGRGNTEAFF.

The gene calls are TRBV6-6 and TRBJ2-3; possibly TRBD1 for D (5 bases). Trimming stripped 5 bases from V and 2 bases from J, with 11 bases between. There are 14 residues in the CDR3. Per the germline V gene, CDR1 is MNHNY and CDR2 is SVGAGI (reference sequence). CDR3 bases: TGTGCCAGCAGTCTACAGGTAGACACAGATACGCAGTATTTT. Its translation is CASSLQVDTDTQYF.